This T cell receptor beta chain was sequenced for a study of technical replicates of blood from several donors. CDR1 and CDR2 (germline): SGHTA, FQGTGA. The V segment lost 0 bases and the J segment 2 bases; nucleotides outside the gene matches: 6. The CDR3 consists of 19 residues. TCRdb keeps only in-frame clones here, not all; method: immunoSEQ multiplex PCR. The table records more than 65,000 clones, 96% of them present only once. The material sequenced was T cells isolated from PBMCs. The sequence came from a human donor in good health. V is TRBV7-3 and J is TRBJ2-3, with 15 bases identical to TRBD2. The CDR3 region is CASSLTSGLAGGPTDTQYF. CDR3 DNA: TGTGCCAGCAGCTTAACGTCAGGACTAGCGGGAGGGCCCACAGATACGCAGTATTTT.